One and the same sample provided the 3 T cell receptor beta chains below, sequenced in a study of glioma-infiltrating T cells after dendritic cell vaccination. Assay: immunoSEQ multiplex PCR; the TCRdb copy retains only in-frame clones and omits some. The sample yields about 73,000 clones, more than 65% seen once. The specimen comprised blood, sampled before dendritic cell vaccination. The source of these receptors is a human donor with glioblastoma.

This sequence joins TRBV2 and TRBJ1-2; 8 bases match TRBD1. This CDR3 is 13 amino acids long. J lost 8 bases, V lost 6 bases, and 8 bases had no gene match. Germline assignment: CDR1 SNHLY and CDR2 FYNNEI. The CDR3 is CASSLGQGGGYTF. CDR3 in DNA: TGTGCCAGCAGCCTAGGACAGGGCGGAGGCTACACCTTC.

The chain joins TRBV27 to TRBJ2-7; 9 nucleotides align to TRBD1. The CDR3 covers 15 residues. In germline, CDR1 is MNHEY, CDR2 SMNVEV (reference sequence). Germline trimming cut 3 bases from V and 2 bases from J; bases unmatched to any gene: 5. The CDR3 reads CASSFPGTGTYEQYF. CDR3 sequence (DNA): TGTGCCAGCAGTTTTCCCGGGACAGGGACCTACGAGCAGTACTTC.

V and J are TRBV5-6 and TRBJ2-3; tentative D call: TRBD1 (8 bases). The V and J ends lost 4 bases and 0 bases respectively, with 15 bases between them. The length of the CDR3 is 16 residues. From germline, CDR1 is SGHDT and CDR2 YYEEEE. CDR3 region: CASSGGDRFSTDTQYF. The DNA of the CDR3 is TGTGCCAGCAGCGGGGGGGACAGGTTTAGCACAGATACGCAGTATTTT.